This passage covers 26 T cell receptor beta chains from one sample sequenced in a study of glioma-infiltrating T cells after dendritic cell vaccination. The table came from immunoSEQ multiplex PCR; TCRdb's copy has only in-frame clones and leaves some out. The sample has approximately 110,000 clones; around 87% are singletons. Time point: after dendritic cell vaccination, including at tumor progression/relapse. The material sequenced was blood, taken after dendritic cell vaccination. These receptors were taken from a human donor with glioblastoma.

The chain links TRBV5-1 to TRBJ1-2; D might be TRBD1 (6 bases). The CDR3 is 15 amino acids. V lost 4 bases and J lost 4, with 17 bases in between. The germline CDR1 and CDR2 sequences are SGHRS and YFSETQ. CDR3 bases: TGCGCCAGCAGCGTAGGACAGCCTCCCGGCTATGGCTACACCTTC. Translation gives CASSVGQPPGYGYTF. Filled out from reference TRBV5-1 and TRBJ1-2, the complete variable domain reads KAGVTQTPRYLIKTRGQQVTLSCSPISGHRSVSWYQQTPGQGLQFLFEYFSETQRNKGNFPGRFSGRQFSNSRSEMNVSTLELGDSALYLCASSVGQPPGYGYTFGSGTRLTVV.

This rearrangement joins TRBV11-2 to TRBJ2-7, with D perhaps matching TRBD2 (6 bases). The CDR3 covers 18 residues. CDR1 is SGHAT and CDR2 is FQNNGV in the germline V gene. Trimming shortened V by 1 base and J by 2 bases, and 21 bases separated the two germline ends. This chain's CDR3 is CASSLVGSRAGRTYEQYF. CDR3 coding DNA: TGTGCCAGCAGCTTAGTCGGGTCGAGAGCGGGTCGAACCTACGAGCAGTACTTC.

This chain joins TRBV2 and TRBJ2-1; D is perhaps TRBD2 (7 bases). V was clipped by 1 base and J by 13 bases, with 23 bases between them. Germline CDR1 is SNHLY and CDR2 is FYNNEI. The CDR3 runs 16 residues. The CDR3 DNA reads TGTGCCAGCAGTGAAGGGGGGGGCGCGTTAAAGCGGACTCAGTTCTTC. Translation: CASSEGGGALKRTQFF.

V usage is TRBV7-9 and J usage is TRBJ1-2; D call uncertain. Trimming cost V 6 bases and J 6 bases, with 11 bases left between them. This CDR3 spans 12 amino acids. CDR1 and CDR2 from the germline V gene are SEHNR and FQNEAQ (reference sequence). CDR3 DNA: TGTGCCAGCAGGGGAGCGGCAGATGGCTACACCTTC. It codes for CASRGAADGYTF.

The chain links TRBV7-9 to TRBJ1-5; D gene uncertain. V lost 4 bases to trimming and J lost 0 bases, with 7 bases between them. Germline CDR1 reads SEHNR; CDR2 reads FQNEAQ (reference sequence). This CDR3 is built from 14 residues. The DNA for the CDR3 is TGTGCCAGCAGCTCGACAACTAGCAATCAGCCCCAGCATTTT. Its translation is CASSSTTSNQPQHF.

The chain couples TRBV29-1 to TRBJ2-7; TRBD2 agrees at 12 bases. Unmatched junction bases numbered 12, after V lost 5 bases and J lost 4 bases. The germline V gene encodes CDR1 SQVTM and CDR2 ANQGSEA. The CDR3 contains 16 residues. This CDR3 is CSVQGETSGSIYEQYF. CDR3 nucleotide sequence: TGCAGCGTTCAGGGGGAGACTAGCGGGAGTATTTACGAGCAGTACTTC.

V gene TRBV7-3 combines with J gene TRBJ2-5, with D maybe TRBD1 (6 bases). CDR1 and CDR2 (germline): SGHTA, FQGTGA. The CDR3 has 15 residues. V lost 5 bases, J lost 4 bases, and 17 bases lay in between. Here the CDR3 DNA reads TGTGCCAGCAGCCAGATCCAGGGGTCGCGAGAGACCCAGTACTTC. Protein product: CASSQIQGSRETQYF.

The CDR3 DNA reads TGTGCCAGCAAATTGACAGGGAGAGTGGGGGGCTACACCTTC. Encoded protein: CASKLTGRVGGYTF. The chain has TRBV27 and TRBJ1-2, with 7 bases identical to TRBD1. The V and J ends lost 7 bases and 8 bases, in that order; junction bases with no gene match: 13. The CDR3 contains 14 residues. Germline CDR1 and CDR2: MNHEY and SMNVEV (reference sequence).

The V and J genes are TRBV10-2 and TRBJ2-1; 7 bases line up with TRBD2. Germline assignment: CDR1 WSHSY and CDR2 SAAADI. The CDR3 runs 16 residues. The V and J ends lost 5 bases and 9 bases, in that order; junction bases with no gene match: 16. This CDR3 is CASSTRARGGVGEQFF. The CDR3 DNA is TGCGCCAGCAGTACCCGAGCGCGTGGGGGGGTAGGTGAGCAGTTCTTC.

V usage is TRBV6-5 and J usage is TRBJ1-2; 8 bases match TRBD1. The junction had 9 bases not matched to a gene; V was cut back by 5 bases and J by 7 bases. The CDR3 contains 14 residues. Germline V lookup: CDR1 MNHEY, CDR2 SVGAGI. CDR3 residues: CASSETPGQVGYTF. Here the CDR3 DNA reads TGTGCCAGCAGTGAAACCCCGGGACAGGTTGGCTACACCTTC.

The chain recombines TRBV5-4 with TRBJ1-1; D remains ambiguous. The CDR3 consists of 15 residues. In germline, CDR1 is SGHNT, CDR2 YYREEE (reference sequence). V dropped 1 base and J dropped 4 bases, with 14 bases sitting between them. This CDR3 is CASSLMGPVVTEAFF. Written as DNA, the CDR3 is TGTGCCAGCAGCTTGATGGGCCCCGTGGTCACTGAAGCTTTCTTT.

The chain recombines TRBV19 with TRBJ1-5, with TRBD1 identical over 7 bases. The CDR3 runs 16 residues. V trimming: 3 bases; J trimming: 0 bases; junction bases outside the gene matches: 5. Germline loops: CDR1 LNHDA, CDR2 SQIVND (reference sequence). CDR3 sequence reads: CASSIGTVYSNQPQHF. The CDR3 DNA reads TGTGCCAGTAGTATCGGGACAGTCTATAGCAATCAGCCCCAGCATTTT.

The V gene is TRBV30, the J gene TRBJ1-6; D remains ambiguous. CDR3 size: 14 residues. Germline V gene data show CDR1 as GTSNPN and CDR2 as SVGIG (reference sequence). Trimming removed 5 bases from V and 9 bases from J, with 17 bases in between. CDR3 DNA sequence: TGTGCCTGGCGTGAGGAAGGTCGCGGTTCACCCCTCCACTTT. Its translation is CAWREEGRGSPLHF.

The V gene is TRBV11-2, the J gene TRBJ2-1; TRBD2 might be the D (6 bases). Germline V gene sequence: CDR1 SGHAT, CDR2 FQNNGV. The CDR3 runs to 15 residues. V was cut by 3 bases and J by 4 bases, with 13 bases left in between. The CDR3 nucleotides read TGTGCCAGCAGCTTTGGGACGGGAGCTTACAATGAGCAGTTCTTC. Its protein product is CASSFGTGAYNEQFF. Using reference TRBV11-2 and TRBJ2-1 for the parts outside the CDR3, the full variable domain is EAGVAQSPRYKIIEKRQSVAFWCNPISGHATLYWYQQILGQGPKLLIQFQNNGVVDDSQLPKDRFSAERLKGVDSTLKIQPAKLEDSAVYLCASSFGTGAYNEQFFGPGTRLTVL.

V usage is TRBV2 and J usage is TRBJ1-3; D is unresolved. Trimming shortened V by 7 bases and J by 0 bases, and 13 bases separated the two germline ends. Germline values: CDR1 SNHLY, CDR2 FYNNEI. There are 15 residues in the CDR3. CDR3 in amino acids: CASKPQILSGNTIYF. Written as DNA, the CDR3 is TGTGCCAGCAAACCCCAGATCCTCTCTGGAAACACCATATATTTT.

The chain uses TRBV6-1 and TRBJ1-4; no clear D gene. The CDR3 runs to 17 residues. CDR1 is MNHNS and CDR2 is SASEGT in the germline V gene. The V gene lost 4 bases and the J gene lost 2 bases, with 17 bases spanning the gap. The CDR3 coding sequence is TGTGCCAGCAGTGTCCAGGTCCGGGGTAATACTAATGAAAAACTGTTTTTT. Protein product: CASSVQVRGNTNEKLFF.

This chain connects TRBV14 to TRBJ2-7; 8 positions agree with TRBD2. CDR1 and CDR2 (germline): SGHDN, FVKESK. The CDR3 is made up of 17 amino acids. The V segment lost 1 base and the J segment 0 bases; nucleotides outside the gene matches: 8. This CDR3 is CASSQVGAGALSYEQYF. The CDR3 DNA is TGTGCCAGCAGCCAAGTCGGAGCGGGGGCGCTCTCCTACGAGCAGTACTTC.

The count of this clone is one. This rearrangement joins TRBV30 to TRBJ1-2, with D possibly matching TRBD1 (6 bases). The germline V gene has CDR1 GTSNPN and CDR2 SVGIG (reference sequence). This CDR3 is 13 amino acids long. V was shortened by 4 bases and J by 4 bases, with 13 bases between the two germline ends. The CDR3 DNA sequence: TGTGCCTGGACCCCGGGACACCTCTATGGCTACACCTTC. The encoded protein is CAWTPGHLYGYTF.

The chain uses TRBV5-1 and TRBJ2-1; 14 positions match TRBD2. There are 19 residues in the CDR3. Germline-derived CDR1 and CDR2 are SGHRS and YFSETQ. Trimming cost V 4 bases and J 3 bases; bases outside gene matches: 12. The CDR3 reads CASSGSGTSGGPLYNEQFF. CDR3 DNA sequence: TGCGCCAGCAGCGGTTCCGGGACTAGCGGGGGTCCCCTCTACAATGAGCAGTTCTTC. The full variable domain, with the rest looked up from reference TRBV5-1 and TRBJ2-1, is KAGVTQTPRYLIKTRGQQVTLSCSPISGHRSVSWYQQTPGQGLQFLFEYFSETQRNKGNFPGRFSGRQFSNSRSEMNVSTLELGDSALYLCASSGSGTSGGPLYNEQFFGPGTRLTVL.

This clone is a singleton in its sample. This CDR3 is CASSLGGGYNQPQHF. The CDR3 nucleotides read TGTGCCAGCAGTCTAGGCGGGGGGTACAATCAGCCCCAGCATTTT. The chain has TRBV2 and TRBJ1-5; TRBD1 might be the D (5 bases). The germline V and J ends were trimmed by 5 bases and 3 bases, with 14 bases remaining between them. Germline CDR1 SNHLY, CDR2 FYNNEI. The CDR3 has 15 amino acids.

The J gene is TRBJ1-1, the V gene TRBV2; the match to TRBD1 covers 10 bases. CDR1 is SNHLY, CDR2 FYNNEI, per germline. This CDR3 spans 14 amino acids. Germline trimming cut 6 bases from V and 4 bases from J; bases unmatched to any gene: 5. As DNA, the CDR3 is TGTGCCAGCAGGGTGACAGGGGGCCTCACTGAAGCTTTCTTT. Amino acid sequence: CASRVTGGLTEAFF.

This chain links TRBV7-9 with TRBJ1-1; perhaps TRBD1 as D (6 bases). The V and J ends lost 3 bases and 0 bases respectively, with 11 bases between them. The CDR3 has 15 residues. Germline CDR1 and CDR2: SEHNR and FQNEAQ (reference sequence). The CDR3 is CASSFAGTMNTEAFF. CDR3 DNA: TGTGCCAGCAGCTTCGCCGGGACAATGAACACTGAAGCTTTCTTT. Filled out from reference TRBV7-9 and TRBJ1-1, the complete variable domain reads DTGVSQNPRHKITKRGQNVTFRCDPISEHNRLYWYRQTLGQGPEFLTYFQNEAQLEKSRLLSDRFSAERPKGSFSTLEIQRTEQGDSAMYLCASSFAGTMNTEAFFGQGTRLTVV.

This clone was detected only once. The chain recombines TRBV19 with TRBJ1-5; D remains ambiguous. V dropped 3 bases and J dropped 2 bases, with 14 bases sitting between them. The CDR3 sequence is 16 residues long. Germline V gene data show CDR1 as LNHDA and CDR2 as SQIVND (reference sequence). CDR3 bases: TGTGCCAGTAGTATGGCAAGGAACAGACGCAATCAGCCCCAGCATTTT. As protein: CASSMARNRRNQPQHF.

The gene calls are TRBV5-4 and TRBJ2-3, with D uncertain. Germline V gives CDR1 SGHNT, CDR2 YYREEE (reference sequence). V dropped 4 bases and J dropped 1 base, with 10 bases sitting between them. The CDR3 extends over 14 amino acids. In DNA form, the CDR3 reads TGTGCCAGCAGCACCCTCGCGGGCACAGATACGCAGTATTTT. Translating gives CASSTLAGTDTQYF.

This chain joins TRBV7-3 and TRBJ1-1, with 7 nucleotides matching TRBD1. J was trimmed by 2 bases and V by 5 bases; bases with no gene match: 5. Germline CDR1 reads SGHTA; CDR2 reads FQGTGA. The CDR3 runs 14 residues. CDR3 region: CASSKGQLNTEAFF. The CDR3 coding sequence is TGTGCCAGCAGCAAGGGACAGCTTAACACTGAAGCTTTCTTT. The full variable domain, rest sourced from reference TRBV7-3 and TRBJ1-1, is GAGVSQTPSNKVTEKGKYVELRCDPISGHTALYWYRQSLGQGPEFLIYFQGTGAADDSGLPNDRFFAVRPEGSVSTLKIQRTERGDSAVYLCASSKGQLNTEAFFGQGTRLTVV.

The rearrangement links TRBV4-2 to TRBJ1-4, with D possibly TRBD1 on 6 matching bases. Between the trimmed V and J ends, which lost 6 bases and 5 bases, there was a span of 13 bases. Germline lookup yields CDR1 LGHNA and CDR2 YNFKEQ. There are 14 residues in the CDR3. Here the CDR3 reads CASRRQVANEKLFF. CDR3 DNA sequence: TGTGCCAGCAGACGACAGGTGGCAAATGAAAAACTGTTTTTT.